These 30 T cell receptor beta chains share one sample of origin, sequenced in a study of cytomegalovirus exposure and HLA in healthy donors (dated by TCRdb to about 2017). Libraries were constructed by the immunoSEQ multiplex PCR assay. For the multiplex PCR, a mixture combining 60 forward primers for TCR Vbeta segments and 13 reverse primers for TCR Jbeta segments was used. As stored in TCRdb, this immuneACCESS dataset retains in-frame rearrangements with V and J assigned. A fraction of the clones does not appear; measured against another copy, unresolved V genes explain less than half of the discrepancy, and the remainder lacks a known reason. The sample table lists roughly 190,000 clones, approximately 75% of them with a count of one. Approximately 5% of the sample is in the top ten clones. Sequencing was performed on PBMCs. The source of these receptors is a man aged 25 to 40 in good health and CMV-seropositive.

About this clone: Distinct nucleotide sequences in the sample also encode this CDR3. For the CDR3, the DNA is TGTGCCAGCAGCTTACGCACCGGGGAGCTGTTTTTT. Translated, it gives CASSLRTGELFF. The gene calls are TRBV7-3 and TRBJ2-2; D unclear. Trimming took off 2 bases at V and 4 bases at J, with 2 bases between the two ends. The CDR3 totals 12 residues. The germline V gene encodes CDR1 SGHTA and CDR2 FQGTGA. Drawing the rest from reference TRBV7-3 and TRBJ2-2, the complete variable domain is GAGVSQTPSNKVTEKGKYVELRCDPISGHTALYWYRQSLGQGPEFLIYFQGTGAADDSGLPNDRFFAVRPEGSVSTLKIQRTERGDSAVYLCASSLRTGELFFGEGSRLTVL.

The chain combines TRBV7-5 with TRBJ2-7; TRBD1, the D gene given by the table, was not confirmed from the DNA. TRBV7-5 is annotated as a pseudogene. The CDR3 sequence is 15 residues long. The CDR3 region has the DNA TGTGCCAGAAGCTTCTTGGGACAGGGATTATGGGAGCAGTACTTC. Its translation: CARSFLGQGLWEQYF.

The V call is TRBV10-3, the J call TRBJ1-5, with 8 bases aligning to TRBD1. J was trimmed by 8 bases and V by 6 bases; bases with no gene match: 15. The CDR3 covers 16 residues. From germline, CDR1 is ENHRY and CDR2 SYGVKD. Here the CDR3 reads CAIREDGQGREKPQHF. The CDR3 DNA reads TGTGCCATCAGGGAGGATGGACAGGGAAGGGAGAAGCCCCAGCATTTT.

This chain connects TRBV4-2 to TRBJ2-6; D perhaps matches TRBD2 (7 bases). V gave up 0 bases and J gave up 0 bases, with 12 bases separating them. CDR3 length equals 18 residues. From germline, CDR1 is LGHNA and CDR2 YNFKEQ. The CDR3 DNA sequence: TGTGCCAGCAGCCAAGAAGGGGCGGGGGCCTCTGGGGCCAACGTCCTGACTTTC. As protein: CASSQEGAGASGANVLTF.

The V call is TRBV7-9, the J call TRBJ2-2, with a tentative D call TRBD1 (6 bases). Germline V lookup: CDR1 SEHNR, CDR2 FQNEAQ (reference sequence). The CDR3 runs 14 residues. Trimming stripped 2 bases from V and 6 bases from J, with 10 bases between. CDR3 coding DNA: TGTGCCAGCAGCTTAAACAGGGCCCCCGGGGAGCTGTTTTTT. Residues: CASSLNRAPGELFF.

The chain recombines TRBV4-3 with TRBJ2-7; 10 bases agree with TRBD2. The V gene's germline CDR1 is LGHNA and CDR2 YSLEER. V shed 4 bases, J shed 12 bases, and the junction held 12 bases outside the gene matches. This CDR3 is 14 amino acids long. The CDR3 reads CASSPHKEREGRYF. Here the CDR3 DNA reads TGCGCCAGCAGCCCTCATAAGGAGCGGGAGGGCCGGTACTTC.

The chain uses TRBV15 and TRBJ1-4; D is uncertain. Deletions cut 1 base from V and 4 bases from J, with 13 bases between. The germline CDR1 and CDR2 sequences are LNHNV and YYDKDF (reference sequence). This CDR3 has 16 amino acids. The CDR3 bases are TGTGCCACCAGCAGAGGAGGGCGCCACGTTAATGAAAAACTGTTTTTT. It codes for CATSRGGRHVNEKLFF.

This chain links TRBV28 with TRBJ2-2, with TRBD1 matching 8 bases. Germline values: CDR1 MDHEN, CDR2 SYDVKM. This CDR3 is built from 14 residues. With 7 bases clipped from V and 6 bases from J, the junction kept 7 bases outside the gene matches. Here the CDR3 reads CASTGRGQAGELFF. Written as DNA, the CDR3 is TGTGCCAGCACGGGCAGGGGGCAGGCCGGGGAGCTGTTTTTT. Combining the CDR3 with reference TRBV28 and TRBJ2-2 gives the whole variable domain DVKVTQSSRYLVKRTGEKVFLECVQDMDHENMFWYRQDPGLGLRLIYFSYDVKMKEKGDIPEGYSVSREKKERFSLILESASTNQTSMYLCASTGRGQAGELFFGEGSRLTVL.

This chain uses TRBV27 with TRBJ2-3; D uncertain. Germline CDR1 MNHEY, CDR2 SMNVEV (reference sequence). The length of the CDR3 is 16 residues. Between the trimmed V and J ends, which lost 2 bases and 0 bases, there was a span of 12 bases. CDR3 in DNA: TGTGCCAGCAGTTTAGGCAGGCCATCTAGCACAGATACGCAGTATTTT. Residues: CASSLGRPSSTDTQYF.

This sequence joins TRBV15 and TRBJ2-5; unclear D gene. The CDR3 runs 14 residues. Trimming left V 4 bases short and J 5 bases short, with 14 bases between. Per the germline V gene, CDR1 is LNHNV and CDR2 is YYDKDF (reference sequence). The CDR3 loop is CATSKEYGAETQYF. The CDR3 bases are TGTGCCACCAGCAAGGAGTACGGCGCCGAGACCCAGTACTTC.

The rearrangement joins TRBV6-6 to TRBJ2-5; TRBD1 might be the D (5 bases). Germline CDR1 is MNHNY and CDR2 is SVGAGI (reference sequence). V was pared by 6 bases and J by 1 base, with 15 bases between. The CDR3 is 15 residues long. Written as DNA, the CDR3 is TGTGCCAGCAGCTCCAGTAGGGGCCCCCAAGAGACCCAGTACTTC. Translation gives CASSSSRGPQETQYF.

The V and J genes are TRBV5-5 and TRBJ1-2; D remains unclear. Trimming removed 4 bases at V and 2 bases at J, with 6 bases between. CDR1 SGHKS and CDR2 YYEKEE come from the germline V gene (reference sequence). The CDR3 is made up of 12 amino acids. CDR3 coding DNA: TGTGCCAGCAGCCGGGAAAACTATGGCTACACCTTC. Its translation is CASSRENYGYTF.

The chain combines TRBV9 with TRBJ2-7, with D possibly matching TRBD1 (6 bases). V dropped 3 bases and J dropped 2 bases, with 15 bases sitting between them. Germline V gene lookup returns CDR1 SGDLS and CDR2 YYNGEE. The CDR3 is 15 residues long. CDR3 region: CASSEGQGTAYEQYF. CDR3 sequence (DNA): TGTGCCAGCAGCGAAGGGCAGGGGACGGCCTACGAGCAGTACTTC.

The chain couples TRBV7-2 to TRBJ2-2, with D unclear. Per the germline V gene, CDR1 is SGHTA and CDR2 is FQGNSA. V was pared by 5 bases and J by 8 bases, with 9 bases between. The CDR3 sequence is 12 residues long. This CDR3 reads CASSLPPGELFF. The CDR3 DNA reads as TGTGCCAGCAGCCTCCCCCCGGGGGAGCTGTTTTTT.

This clone was counted a few times. The rearrangement uses TRBV10-3 and TRBJ1-4; D call uncertain. CDR3 length equals 17 residues. Trimming pared 4 bases from V and 8 bases from J, leaving 23 bases between. Germline lookup yields CDR1 ENHRY and CDR2 SYGVKD. CDR3 residues: CAISGQRAGGQLEKLFF. CDR3 DNA sequence: TGTGCCATCAGTGGTCAGCGAGCGGGAGGTCAGTTGGAAAAACTGTTTTTT.

The V call is TRBV7-2, the J call TRBJ2-7; 7 nucleotides agree with TRBD1. There are 12 residues in the CDR3. Losses at the gene ends were 3 bases for V and 7 bases for J; bases not matched to a gene: 3. CDR1 is SGHTA and CDR2 is FQGNSA in the germline V gene. This chain's CDR3 is CASSFGQAEQYF. The CDR3, as DNA: TGTGCCAGCAGCTTCGGACAGGCTGAGCAGTACTTC.

The chain has TRBV5-1 and TRBJ2-2; D possibly corresponds to TRBD1 (5 bases). This CDR3 is 14 amino acids long. Germline CDR1 and CDR2: SGHRS and YFSETQ. V lost 4 bases, J lost 6 bases, and 13 bases lay in between. The CDR3 DNA reads as TGCGCCAGCAGCCATGGACAAGAAGCCGGGGAGCTGTTTTTT. It specifies CASSHGQEAGELFF.

V and J are TRBV18 and TRBJ2-3; D perhaps matches TRBD2 (6 bases). There are 10 residues in the CDR3. V gave up 8 bases and J gave up 10 bases, with 10 bases separating them. Germline CDR1 reads KGHSH; CDR2 reads LQKENI. DNA of the CDR3: TGTGCCAGCGCCGGGACTTCGCAGTATTTT. Amino acids: CASAGTSQYF.

The rearrangement links TRBV7-2 to TRBJ2-7; the D gene is possibly TRBD2 (5 bases). Trimming stripped 4 bases from V and 3 bases from J, with 13 bases between. The CDR3 is 14 residues long. CDR1 and CDR2 from the germline V gene are SGHTA and FQGNSA. CDR3 bases: TGTGCCAGCAGCTCAGGACTCGGATTCTACGAGCAGTACTTC. It codes for CASSSGLGFYEQYF.

The V and J genes are TRBV27 and TRBJ2-2; tentatively, D is TRBD2 (7 bases). Germline V gene sequence: CDR1 MNHEY, CDR2 SMNVEV (reference sequence). The CDR3 runs to 15 residues. Deletions cut 7 bases from V and 0 bases from J, with 12 bases between. The CDR3 here is CASKRGRANTGELFF. CDR3 coding DNA: TGTGCCAGCAAGAGGGGGAGGGCGAACACCGGGGAGCTGTTTTTT.

This chain connects TRBV18 to TRBJ2-2, with TRBD2 as a possible D gene (6 bases). V lost 0 bases, J lost 6 bases, and 8 bases lay in between. CDR1 KGHSH and CDR2 LQKENI come from the germline V gene. This CDR3 region has 14 residues. The CDR3 is CASSPPGGSGELFF. The CDR3 nucleotides are TGTGCCAGCTCACCACCGGGGGGATCCGGGGAGCTGTTTTTT.

The V call is TRBV7-3, the J call TRBJ2-1; 11 bases agree with TRBD2. J gave up 6 bases and V 5 bases, and 3 bases lay outside the gene matches. The CDR3 is 14 residues long. Germline V gene data show CDR1 as SGHTA and CDR2 as FQGTGA. The chain's CDR3 is CASSRTSGFNEQFF. CDR3 nucleotide sequence: TGTGCCAGCAGCCGGACTAGCGGGTTCAATGAGCAGTTCTTC.

This clone came up once. The chain carries TRBV7-9 and TRBJ1-2; 7 positions agree with TRBD1. The CDR3 is 15 residues long. Unmatched junction bases numbered 9, after V lost 6 bases and J lost 2 bases. Germline loops: CDR1 SEHNR, CDR2 FQNEAQ (reference sequence). DNA of the CDR3: TGTGCCAGCAGTTCCCGGGACAGACAAAACTATGGCTACACCTTC. Translated, it gives CASSSRDRQNYGYTF.

The chain employs TRBV30 and TRBJ2-5; 9 nucleotides agree with TRBD2. After removal of 2 bases from V and 5 bases from J, the junction contained 21 bases not matched to a gene. The germline V gene encodes CDR1 GTSNPN and CDR2 SVGIG (reference sequence). CDR3 length: 19 residues. The CDR3 is CAWSFRAGGRAYSMETQYF. CDR3 nucleotides: TGTGCCTGGAGTTTTCGTGCGGGCGGGAGGGCCTATAGTATGGAGACCCAGTACTTC.

The genes are TRBV5-6 and TRBJ1-1; perhaps TRBD1 as D (5 bases). There are 14 residues in the CDR3. Per germline, CDR1 SGHDT and CDR2 YYEEEE. V lost 3 bases, J lost 4 bases, and 13 bases lay in between. CDR3: CASSSAGRSTEAFF. The DNA of the CDR3 is TGTGCCAGCAGCTCAGCAGGGCGATCCACTGAAGCTTTCTTT. Full variable domain (outside the CDR3, taken from reference TRBV5-6 and TRBJ1-1): DAGVTQSPTHLIKTRGQQVTLRCSPKSGHDTVSWYQQALGQGPQFIFQYYEEEERQRGNFPDRFSGHQFPNYSSELNVNALLLGDSALYLCASSSAGRSTEAFFGQGTRLTVV.

The chain carries TRBV30 and TRBJ2-3; 7 nucleotides match TRBD1. The CDR3 length is 14 residues. Germline assignment: CDR1 GTSNPN and CDR2 SVGIG (reference sequence). With V trimmed by 2 bases and J by 2 bases, 4 bases remained unmatched. The CDR3 DNA follows: TGTGCCTGGAGTATGACAGGGTCCACAGATACGCAGTATTTT. Amino acids: CAWSMTGSTDTQYF.

The chain is built from TRBV27 and TRBJ2-7, with D perhaps matching TRBD1 (6 bases). This CDR3 is 13 amino acids long. V was pared by 6 bases and J by 5 bases, with 14 bases between. The germline gives CDR1 MNHEY, CDR2 SMNVEV (reference sequence). The CDR3 region has the DNA TGTGCCAGCAGGCTCAGGGGCTCTGACGAGCAGTACTTC. Amino acid sequence: CASRLRGSDEQYF.

This clone was picked up a small number of times. This chain uses TRBV7-8 with TRBJ1-4; TRBD1 might be the D (5 bases). The CDR3 has 13 residues. V shed 4 bases and J shed 10 bases, with 13 bases lying between them. Germline V gene data show CDR1 as SGHVS and CDR2 as FQNEAQ. The chain's CDR3 is CASSSQGMAKLFF. The CDR3 DNA sequence: TGTGCCAGCAGCTCTCAGGGAATGGCAAAACTGTTTTTT.

This clone was seen a handful of times. V gene TRBV7-9 combines with J gene TRBJ1-1; TRBD1 aligns across 7 bases. The CDR3 has 15 residues. J lost 4 bases, V lost 5 bases, and 10 bases had no gene match. The germline V gene has CDR1 SEHNR and CDR2 FQNEAQ (reference sequence). CDR3 sequence (DNA): TGTGCCAGCAGCCTAAACAGGGGCCCCTCCACTGAAGCTTTCTTT. Translation: CASSLNRGPSTEAFF.

This chain connects TRBV30 to TRBJ2-7; tentative D call: TRBD1 (5 bases). The V gene's germline CDR1 is GTSNPN and CDR2 SVGIG (reference sequence). Trimming pared 3 bases from V and 2 bases from J, leaving 8 bases between. The CDR3 totals 12 residues. CDR3 in DNA: TGTGCCTGGAGGGGGCCCGCCTACGAGCAGTACTTC. Protein sequence: CAWRGPAYEQYF.